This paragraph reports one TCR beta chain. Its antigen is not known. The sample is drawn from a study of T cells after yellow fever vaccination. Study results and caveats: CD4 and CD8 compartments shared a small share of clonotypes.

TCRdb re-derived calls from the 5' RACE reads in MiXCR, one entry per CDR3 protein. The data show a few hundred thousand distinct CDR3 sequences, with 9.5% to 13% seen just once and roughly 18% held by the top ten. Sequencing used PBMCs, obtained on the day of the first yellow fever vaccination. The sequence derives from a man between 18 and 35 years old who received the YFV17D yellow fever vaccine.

The CDR3 DNA is TGTGCCAGCAGTTACGACGGGAGCGGCACAGATACGCAGTATTTT. This codes for CASSYDGSGTDTQYF. The chain recombines TRBV6-5 with TRBJ2-3; possibly TRBD2 for D (6 bases). This CDR3 is 15 amino acids long. Trimming removed 2 bases at V and 1 base at J, with 10 bases between. In germline, CDR1 is MNHEY, CDR2 SVGAGI.